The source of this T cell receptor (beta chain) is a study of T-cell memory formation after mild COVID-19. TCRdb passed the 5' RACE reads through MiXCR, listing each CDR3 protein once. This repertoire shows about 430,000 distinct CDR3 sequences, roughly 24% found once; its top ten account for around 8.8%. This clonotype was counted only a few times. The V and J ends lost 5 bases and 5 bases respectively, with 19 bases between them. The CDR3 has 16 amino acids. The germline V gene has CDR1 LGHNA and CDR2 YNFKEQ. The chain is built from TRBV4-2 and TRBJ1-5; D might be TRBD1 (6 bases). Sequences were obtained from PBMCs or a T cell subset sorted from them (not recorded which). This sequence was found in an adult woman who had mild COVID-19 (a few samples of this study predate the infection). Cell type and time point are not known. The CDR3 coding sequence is TGTGCCAGCAGCGAAACGCGGGGGGCCTGGGATCAGCCCCAGCATTTT. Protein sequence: CASSETRGAWDQPQHF.